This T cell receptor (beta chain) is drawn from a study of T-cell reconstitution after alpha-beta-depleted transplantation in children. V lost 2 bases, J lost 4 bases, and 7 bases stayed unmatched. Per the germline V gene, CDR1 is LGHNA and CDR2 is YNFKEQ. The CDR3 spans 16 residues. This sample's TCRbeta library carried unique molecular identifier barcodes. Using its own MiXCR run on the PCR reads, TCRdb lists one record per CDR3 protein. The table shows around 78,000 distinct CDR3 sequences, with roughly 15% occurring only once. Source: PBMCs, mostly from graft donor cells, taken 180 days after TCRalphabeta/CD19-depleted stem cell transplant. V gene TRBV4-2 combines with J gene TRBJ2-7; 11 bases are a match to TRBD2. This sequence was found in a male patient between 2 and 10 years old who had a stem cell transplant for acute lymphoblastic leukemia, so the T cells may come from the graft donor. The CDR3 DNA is TGTGCCAGCAGCCAACTTAGCGGGAGGGCCCAATACGAGCAGTACTTC. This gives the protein CASSQLSGRAQYEQYF.